The 29 T cell receptor beta chains below all came from one sample that was sequenced in a study of blood T cell repertoires in COVID-19. Only in-frame clones appear in the TCRdb table, and some are missing; sequencing was by immunoSEQ multiplex PCR. In the table there are 250,000 or so clones, 70% to 90% of which are singletons. The specimen was PBMCs or T cells enriched from blood (not recorded which). The origin of the receptors is a woman aged 45-65 years who had been exposed to COVID-19.

The chain carries TRBV9 and TRBJ2-3; 8 bases agree with TRBD1. Germline V lookup: CDR1 SGDLS, CDR2 YYNGEE. The CDR3 extends over 14 amino acids. V trimming: 3 bases; J trimming: 6 bases; junction bases outside the gene matches: 6. The CDR3 DNA sequence: TGTGCCAGCAGCGCTCGACAGGGGCCTGATACGCAGTATTTT. The encoded protein is CASSARQGPDTQYF.

The chain is built from TRBV4-3 and TRBJ2-2; a weak D match, TRBD2 (5 bases). The CDR3 totals 14 residues. Trimming took 6 bases from V and 2 from J, leaving 10 bases between them. The germline V gene encodes CDR1 LGHNA and CDR2 YSLEER. CDR3 in amino acids: CASRRGINTGELFF. The CDR3 region has the DNA TGCGCCAGCAGACGGGGTATTAACACCGGGGAGCTGTTTTTT.

The chain recombines TRBV7-9 with TRBJ1-2; D gene uncertain. V lost 4 bases, J lost 3 bases, and 12 bases lay in between. This CDR3 comprises 14 residues. Per germline, CDR1 SEHNR and CDR2 FQNEAQ (reference sequence). Here the CDR3 reads CASSSALEDYGYTF. CDR3 DNA: TGTGCCAGCAGCTCCGCGCTCGAAGACTATGGCTACACCTTC.

This clone was counted a few times. The chain is built from TRBV12-3 or TRBV12-4 and TRBJ1-2, with D perhaps matching TRBD1 (5 bases). V dropped 8 bases and J dropped 0 bases, with 7 bases sitting between them. The CDR3 is 12 residues long. CDR3 amino acids: CASGGANYGYTF. CDR3 nucleotide sequence: TGTGCCAGCGGAGGGGCTAACTATGGCTACACCTTC.

The chain carries TRBV15 and TRBJ2-3; 7 bases fit TRBD1. Per germline, CDR1 LNHNV and CDR2 YYDKDF (reference sequence). V shed 0 bases and J 2 bases; nucleotides not matched to a gene: 8. The CDR3 loop spans 17 amino acids. This CDR3 reads CATSRDPPGTATDTQYF. The CDR3 DNA sequence: TGTGCCACCAGCAGAGATCCACCCGGGACAGCCACAGATACGCAGTATTTT.

The chain joins TRBV5-1 to TRBJ2-5; no clear D gene. Germline assignment: CDR1 SGHRS and CDR2 YFSETQ. The CDR3 has 11 residues. V lost 3 bases and J 4 bases, leaving 4 bases between the germline ends. CDR3 residues: CASSYRETQYF. CDR3 bases: TGCGCCAGCAGCTATCGAGAGACCCAGTACTTC.

J is TRBJ1-5 and V is TRBV19; 10 bases are shared with TRBD1. The CDR3 totals 16 residues. After removal of 3 bases from V and 7 bases from J, the junction contained 9 bases not matched to a gene. From germline, CDR1 is LNHDA and CDR2 SQIVND (reference sequence). CDR3 region: CASSIGTGVGRQPQHF. CDR3 coding DNA: TGTGCCAGTAGTATCGGGACAGGGGTCGGTAGGCAGCCCCAGCATTTT.

CDR3 nucleotide sequence: TGTGCCAGCACCCTGGACAGGGCGGAAGCTTTCTTT. Translating it yields CASTLDRAEAFF. J is TRBJ1-1 and V is TRBV12-3 or TRBV12-4; the match to TRBD1 covers 8 bases. V lost 7 bases to trimming and J lost 8 bases; unmatched junction nucleotides: 6. The length of the CDR3 is 12 residues.

The chain is built from TRBV28 and TRBJ1-6; D remains ambiguous. This CDR3 contains 15 residues. V lost 2 bases, J lost 6 bases, and 11 bases lay in between. The germline V gene has CDR1 MDHEN and CDR2 SYDVKM. The CDR3 reads CASSLEGRGNSPLHF. CDR3 nucleotide sequence: TGTGCCAGCAGTTTAGAGGGTCGGGGTAATTCACCCCTCCACTTT.

The chain recombines TRBV21-1 with TRBJ2-4; the table calls TRBD2, which could not be checked here. TRBV21-1 is reported as a pseudogene. This CDR3 has 16 residues. The CDR3 DNA is TGTGCCAGCAGCAAATGTAGAGGACTTGGGGTCGGAGATCAGTACTTC. It is translated as CASSKCRGLGVGDQYF.

This clone came up a few times. This sequence joins TRBV4-3 and TRBJ1-4; D not resolved. The germline CDR1 and CDR2 sequences are LGHNA and YSLEER. The CDR3 totals 15 residues. V lost 1 base, J lost 8 bases, and 14 bases lay in between. In DNA, the CDR3 is TGCGCCAGCAGCCAAGCCCACACAGATTGGGAAAAACTGTTTTTT. Protein: CASSQAHTDWEKLFF.

V and J are TRBV11-2 and TRBJ1-2; weak D call: TRBD1 (5 bases). V lost 1 base and J lost 5, with 8 bases in between. The germline CDR1 and CDR2 sequences are SGHAT and FQNNGV. The CDR3 totals 13 residues. CDR3 DNA: TGTGCCAGCAGCTTAGTGGGGGGATATGGCTACACCTTC. Translation gives CASSLVGGYGYTF.

The chain is built from TRBV29-1 and TRBJ2-7, with a possible D match to TRBD1 (5 bases). Trimming removed 7 bases from V and 0 bases from J, with 22 bases in between. Germline V gene sequence: CDR1 SQVTM, CDR2 ANQGSEA. The CDR3 has 16 amino acids. The CDR3 DNA follows: TGCAGCGCCTTAACAGGCATTATTAGTAGCTCCTACGAGCAGTACTTC. Protein: CSALTGIISSSYEQYF.

This CDR3 reads CASSRSRDREAFF. CDR3 in DNA: TGTGCCAGCAGCCGTTCCCGGGACAGGGAAGCTTTCTTT. The chain couples TRBV7-2 to TRBJ1-1; TRBD1 matches at 8 bases. This CDR3 comprises 13 residues. V gave up 5 bases and J gave up 8 bases; unmatched junction bases: 7. Germline V gene data show CDR1 as SGHTA and CDR2 as FQGNSA. The full variable domain, its missing parts supplied by reference TRBV7-2 and TRBJ1-1, is GAGVSQSPSNKVTEKGKDVELRCDPISGHTALYWYRQSLGQGLEFLIYFQGNSAPDKSGLPSDRFSAERTGGSVSTLTIQRTQQEDSAVYLCASSRSRDREAFFGQGTRLTVV.

J is TRBJ2-1 and V is TRBV6-5; tentative D call: TRBD2 (5 bases). Per the germline V gene, CDR1 is MNHEY and CDR2 is SVGAGI. V lost 0 bases and J 4 bases, leaving 13 bases between the germline ends. The CDR3 has 16 residues. Here the CDR3 reads CASSYSQAPGYNEQFF. The CDR3 bases are TGTGCCAGCAGTTACTCCCAGGCCCCGGGGTACAATGAGCAGTTCTTC.

This chain uses TRBV7-2 with TRBJ2-7; 10 bases are shared with TRBD1. The junction had 9 bases not matched to a gene; V was cut back by 5 bases and J by 5 bases. The germline V gene has CDR1 SGHTA and CDR2 FQGNSA. The CDR3 spans 15 residues. The CDR3 DNA sequence: TGTGCCAGCAGCAAGGACAGGGGGGAAACTAACGAGCAGTACTTC. Residues: CASSKDRGETNEQYF.

This chain links TRBV29-1 with TRBJ2-5, with a weak D call TRBD1 (6 bases). The germline V gene encodes CDR1 SQVTM and CDR2 ANQGSEA. The CDR3 consists of 13 residues. Trimming left V 5 bases short and J 5 bases short, with 15 bases between. The DNA for the CDR3 is TGCAGCGTTCGGCAGGGGCCTTCGGAGACCCAGTACTTC. Its translation: CSVRQGPSETQYF.

The chain couples TRBV7-9 to TRBJ2-1, with unresolved D. Per the germline V gene, CDR1 is SEHNR and CDR2 is FQNEAQ (reference sequence). Trimming cost V 6 bases and J 0 bases, with 12 bases left between them. The CDR3 totals 15 residues. This CDR3 reads CASRPVSGSYNEQFF. The CDR3 bases are TGTGCCAGCAGGCCCGTGTCAGGCTCCTACAATGAGCAGTTCTTC.

This sequence joins TRBV24-1 and TRBJ1-1; D is perhaps TRBD1 (5 bases). Trimming removed 6 bases at V and 1 base at J, with 11 bases between. CDR1 is KGHDR and CDR2 is SFDVKD in the germline V gene. This CDR3 is 14 amino acids long. The CDR3 sequence is CATSSSGQNTEAFF. The DNA of the CDR3 is TGTGCCACCAGTTCCAGTGGACAGAACACTGAAGCTTTCTTT.

This clone was detected a few times. The chain joins TRBV14 to TRBJ2-3, with D possibly matching TRBD2 (7 bases). The CDR3 covers 16 residues. The V end lost 0 bases, the J end lost 5 bases, and 15 bases lay between the germline ends. The germline V gene encodes CDR1 SGHDN and CDR2 FVKESK. This CDR3 is CASSQDRRGRGDTQYF. The CDR3 coding sequence is TGTGCCAGCAGCCAAGATCGGCGGGGGCGTGGAGATACGCAGTATTTT.

The rearrangement joins TRBV6-6 to TRBJ2-3; 7 bases map to TRBD2. Germline-derived CDR1 and CDR2 are MNHNY and SVGAGI (reference sequence). Trimming cost V 5 bases and J 4 bases; bases outside gene matches: 9. The CDR3 is made up of 15 amino acids. The CDR3 reads CASSPPTSISDTQYF. Written as DNA, the CDR3 is TGTGCCAGCAGTCCCCCGACTAGCATCTCAGATACGCAGTATTTT.

The chain recombines TRBV4-3 with TRBJ2-4, with unresolved D. Germline assignment: CDR1 LGHNA and CDR2 YSLEER. The CDR3 loop spans 16 amino acids. Trimming cost V 0 bases and J 1 base, with 10 bases left between them. CDR3 nucleotide sequence: TGCGCCAGCAGCCAAGATTTAACGGAGGCCAAAAACATTCAGTACTTC. This codes for CASSQDLTEAKNIQYF.

The CDR3 sequence: CASSTLRGPTDTQYF. The CDR3 DNA is TGTGCCAGTAGTACCCTGCGGGGACCCACAGATACGCAGTATTTT. The genes are TRBV19 and TRBJ2-3; a possible D gene is TRBD2 (6 bases). V was trimmed by 4 bases and J by 2 bases, leaving 13 bases between them. This CDR3 spans 15 amino acids. Germline V CDR1 and CDR2: LNHDA, SQIVND (reference sequence).

This rearrangement joins TRBV25-1 to TRBJ1-2; 7 positions agree with TRBD1. Looked up from germline, CDR1 is MGHDK and CDR2 is SYGVNS. The CDR3 totals 12 residues. V lost 6 bases, J lost 5 bases, and 3 bases stayed unmatched. CDR3 in amino acids: CASSGTVYGYTF. In DNA form, the CDR3 reads TGTGCCAGCAGCGGGACAGTGTATGGCTACACCTTC.

The chain couples TRBV10-1 to TRBJ1-1; D gene uncertain. The CDR3 loop spans 13 amino acids. V shed 0 bases and J shed 11 bases, with 13 bases lying between them. CDR1 and CDR2 from the germline V gene are WNHNN and SYGVQD (reference sequence). CDR3 coding DNA: TGCGCCAGCAGTGAGTCGACGGGAAGGGAGGCTTTCTTT. The encoded protein is CASSESTGREAFF.

This sequence joins TRBV7-8 and TRBJ2-7, with TRBD1 identical over 7 bases. Trimming cost V 5 bases and J 2 bases; bases outside gene matches: 6. From germline, CDR1 is SGHVS and CDR2 FQNEAQ. This CDR3 is 14 amino acids long. The DNA of the CDR3 is TGTGCCAGCAGCCCTGGGACAGCACCCTACGAGCAGTACTTC. This sequence encodes CASSPGTAPYEQYF.

V is TRBV3-1 (or the pseudogene TRBV3-2) and J is TRBJ1-4; TRBD1 aligns across 8 bases. V was pared by 6 bases and J by 8 bases, with 8 bases of the junction left unmatched. The CDR3 runs to 14 residues. The germline CDR1 and CDR2 sequences are LGHDT and YNNKEL (reference sequence). In DNA form, the CDR3 reads TGTGCCAGCAGTCGGACAGGGCTCGGGGAAAAACTGTTTTTT. Translated: CASSRTGLGEKLFF.

The chain carries TRBV30 and TRBJ1-2; 7 bases are a match to TRBD1. With V trimmed by 7 bases and J by 11 bases, 16 bases remained unmatched. Looked up from germline, CDR1 is GTSNPN and CDR2 is SVGIG (reference sequence). The CDR3 length is 13 residues. CDR3 residues: CAFRTGTARGYTF. CDR3 coding DNA: TGTGCCTTCAGAACCGGGACAGCGAGGGGGTACACCTTC.

The rearrangement uses TRBV4-3 and TRBJ2-1, with a possible D match to TRBD1 (5 bases). The CDR3 is 14 residues long. Germline-derived CDR1 and CDR2 are LGHNA and YSLEER. Trimming removed 4 bases at V and 1 base at J, with 8 bases between. CDR3 region: CASSLWTSYNEQFF. Written as DNA, the CDR3 is TGCGCCAGCAGCCTCTGGACATCCTACAATGAGCAGTTCTTC.